This TCR beta chain is drawn from a study of identical twins. Whole-study results and caveats: Conclusions rested on cross-sectional statistics rather than following the same donors. Surplus twin overlap in beta out-of-frame sequences was less pronounced.

Between the trimmed V and J ends, which lost 5 bases and 0 bases, there was a span of 9 bases. Germline values: CDR1 WNHNN, CDR2 SYGVQD (reference sequence). The CDR3 totals 14 residues. The authors used template switching to add a universal primer site and gave cDNA unique molecular identifiers. TCRdb used MiXCR to reprocess the 5' RACE reads, holding one entry per CDR3 protein. The table lists 350,000 to 450,000 distinct CDR3 sequences, less than 20% of them singletons, with approximately 12% in the top ten. Of note for this clonotype: Its antigen is undetermined.

The receptor comes from a man in his fifties in good health. The chain joins TRBV10-1 to TRBJ2-3; D ambiguous. Source material: naive T cells sorted from blood. CDR3 region: CASSKGRSTDTQYF. The CDR3 DNA follows: TGCGCCAGCAGTAAAGGGCGAAGCACAGATACGCAGTATTTT.